The clone carrying this T cell receptor (beta chain) was found a few times. Its specificity is unknown. V shed 4 bases and J 0 bases; nucleotides not matched to a gene: 13. CDR1 SGHRS and CDR2 YFSETQ come from the germline V gene. This CDR3 has 20 residues. These data are taken from a study of T cells in Graves' hyperthyroidism and ophthalmopathy. About the research overall: Blood from the periphery was taken at initial diagnosis, before any treatment.

Each ophthalmopathy patient scored at least 3 on the Clinical Activity Score and at least 4 on NOSPECS grade, with duration under 3 months. This sample holds PBMCs from roughly 10 ml fresh peripheral blood. Study-wide findings and caveats: Most thyroid clonotypes expanded above 0.001 were also detected in blood.

Amplification yielded TCR beta CDR3 regions, with RNA transcripts as the source. TCR CDR3 underwent first-round RT-PCR with the HTBI primer set. TCRdb ran MiXCR on the multiplex PCR reads and lists one entry per CDR3 protein. The sample lists 500,000 to 750,000 distinct CDR3 sequences; 12% to 15% were seen once. The sample consisted of blood. The chain carries TRBV5-1 and TRBJ2-4, with 13 bases lining up with TRBD2. This TCR was sampled from a woman aged 18 to 35 with Graves' ophthalmopathy. This chain's CDR3 is CASSPPGLAGIDLAKNIQYF. The CDR3 DNA reads as TGCGCCAGCAGCCCCCCGGGACTAGCGGGGATAGACCTAGCCAAAAACATTCAGTACTTC. Drawing the rest from reference TRBV5-1 and TRBJ2-4, the complete variable domain is KAGVTQTPRYLIKTRGQQVTLSCSPISGHRSVSWYQQTPGQGLQFLFEYFSETQRNKGNFPGRFSGRQFSNSRSEMNVSTLELGDSALYLCASSPPGLAGIDLAKNIQYFGAGTRLSVL.